This T cell receptor beta chain was captured in a study of CXCR3-negative and CXCR3-positive naive CD8 T cells. Study overall: Libraries each contributed about 1.5 +/- 0.3 million TRB reads, for roughly 140 million in total.

CD45RO-CCR7+CD27+CD95- expression identified naive CD8+ T cells. UMI-labeled TRB cDNA libraries were prepared by 5' RACE. Reprocessing the 5' RACE reads, TCRdb reports a single entry for every CDR3 protein and omits DNA. This sample lists about 150,000 distinct CDR3 sequences; its ten largest clones have less than 0.55%. The CDR3 extends over 20 amino acids. Germline-derived CDR1 and CDR2 are MNHEY and SVGAGI. As to this clonotype: What it binds is unknown.

Regarding the study as a whole: Memory cells diverged, while naive CXCR3-positive and CXCR3-negative cells had similar TRBV-TRBJ usage. Comparison of naive subsets found surface CD5 to be comparable, and TCR strength was inferred on the basis of TRB CDR3 properties. CXCR3-positive naive cells had more hydrophobic TRB CDR3s than CXCR3-negative naive cells.

The chain couples TRBV6-5 to TRBJ2-4; as DNA is missing, the TRBD1 call by TCRdb cannot be tested. Sequencing input: naive CXCR3+ CD8+ T cells from blood. Described subset: CD45RO-CCR7+CD27+CD95- naive CD8+ T cells expressing CXCR3 (TNR3+). This clonotype was obtained from a human donor in good health. Some clones in this sample may be carry-over from other donors' samples. The CDR3 here is CASSYKGTGVNWGAKNIQYF.